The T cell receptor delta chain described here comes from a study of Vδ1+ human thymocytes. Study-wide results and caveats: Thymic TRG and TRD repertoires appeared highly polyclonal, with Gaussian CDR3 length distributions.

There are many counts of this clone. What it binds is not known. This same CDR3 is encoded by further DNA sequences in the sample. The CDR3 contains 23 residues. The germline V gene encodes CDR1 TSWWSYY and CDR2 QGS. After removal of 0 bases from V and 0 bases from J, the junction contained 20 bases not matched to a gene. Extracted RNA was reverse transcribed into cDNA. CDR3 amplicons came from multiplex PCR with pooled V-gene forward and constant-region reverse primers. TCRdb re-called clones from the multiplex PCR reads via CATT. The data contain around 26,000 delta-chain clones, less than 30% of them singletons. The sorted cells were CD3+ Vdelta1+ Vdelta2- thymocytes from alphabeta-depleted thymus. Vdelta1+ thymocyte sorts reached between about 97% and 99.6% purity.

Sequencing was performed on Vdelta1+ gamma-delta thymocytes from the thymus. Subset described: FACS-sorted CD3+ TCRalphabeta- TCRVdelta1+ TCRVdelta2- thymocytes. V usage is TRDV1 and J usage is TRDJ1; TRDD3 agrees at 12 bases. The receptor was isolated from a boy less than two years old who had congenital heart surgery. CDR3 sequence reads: CALGELTWLSTGGYRRDTDKLIF. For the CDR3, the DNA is TGTGCTCTTGGGGAACTAACCTGGCTAAGTACTGGGGGATACCGGAGGGACACCGATAAACTCATCTTT.